Sequencing of this TCR beta chain was carried out in a study of cytomegalovirus exposure and HLA in healthy donors. General study points: Follow-up analysis later connected one missense variant in DCLRE1C with trimming of TCR beta V- and J-genes. Among CMV-associated TCR beta chains, most appeared HLA-restricted in a later analysis.

This PCR relied on a set of 60 Vbeta primers and 13 Jbeta primers. Produced via immunoSEQ multiplex PCR; TCRdb's table is partial and in-frame only. Of 170,000 or so clones in the sample, 86% were seen once. Worth noting for this clone: Antigen: not known.

The germline V and J ends were trimmed by 5 bases and 5 bases, with 6 bases remaining between them. Germline values: CDR1 KGHSH, CDR2 LQKENI. CDR3 length: 11 residues. The specimen sequenced was PBMCs. The rearrangement joins TRBV18 to TRBJ2-5; D call uncertain. The TCR comes from a woman between 18 and 29 years old in good health and CMV-seronegative. CDR3 protein: CASSFTETQYF. The CDR3 coding sequence is TGTGCCAGCTCATTTACTGAGACCCAGTACTTC.